The 31 T cell receptor beta chains in this list originate from one sample, sequenced in a study of high-grade serous ovarian cancer treatment subgroups. The tumor samples were collected prior to definitive surgery or chemotherapy. TCRdb's table, derived via immunoSEQ multiplex PCR, lists solely in-frame clones and lacks some. The data contain nearly 15,000 clones, 70% to 90% of them singletons. Sequenced material: tumor tissue. These receptors originate from a human donor with high-grade serous ovarian cancer.

There are a few counts of this clone. The chain joins TRBV7-9 to TRBJ1-6; 7 positions agree with TRBD1. Losses at the gene ends were 4 bases for V and 7 bases for J; bases not matched to a gene: 4. This CDR3 contains 14 residues. Germline V gene sequence: CDR1 SEHNR, CDR2 FQNEAQ (reference sequence). CDR3 residues: CASSSTGKNSPLHF. The CDR3 DNA is TGTGCCAGCAGCTCGACAGGGAAGAATTCACCCCTCCACTTT.

The V gene is TRBV4-1, the J gene TRBJ2-1; D might be TRBD2 (5 bases). This CDR3 has 16 residues. V was clipped by 3 bases and J by 4 bases, with 16 bases between them. In germline, CDR1 is MGHRA, CDR2 YSYEKL. CDR3 DNA: TGCGCCAGCAGCCAGAGACCGGACTCGACTTACAATGAGCAGTTCTTC. Protein: CASSQRPDSTYNEQFF.

This chain joins TRBV4-3 and TRBJ1-6; D is unresolved. Germline values: CDR1 LGHNA, CDR2 YSLEER. The CDR3 runs 16 residues. V was cut by 0 bases and J by 11 bases, with 17 bases left in between. CDR3 DNA sequence: TGCGCCAGCAGCCAAGACTGGACTGCCCCTAGGACACCCCTCCACTTT. Translation: CASSQDWTAPRTPLHF.

This chain uses TRBV6-1 with TRBJ2-3; D is undetermined. Germline V lookup: CDR1 MNHNS, CDR2 SASEGT. Deletions cut 3 bases from V and 2 bases from J, with 3 bases between. CDR3 length: 12 amino acids. CDR3 DNA sequence: TGTGCCAGCAGTGACTACACAGATACGCAGTATTTT. It codes for CASSDYTDTQYF.

The J gene is TRBJ1-2, the V gene TRBV6-5, with D uncertain. The CDR3 sequence is 14 residues long. V shed 7 bases and J shed 8 bases, with 20 bases lying between them. Germline assignment: CDR1 MNHEY and CDR2 SVGAGI. The CDR3 region has the DNA TGTGCCAGCAAATCCCATTACGCCAATGGAGGCTACACCTTC. Its protein is CASKSHYANGGYTF.

This clone was seen a handful of times. This sequence joins TRBV25-1 and TRBJ1-2, with TRBD1 identical over 7 bases. The CDR3 spans 15 residues. V shed 4 bases and J 3 bases; nucleotides not matched to a gene: 8. Looked up from germline, CDR1 is MGHDK and CDR2 is SYGVNS. CDR3: CASSVPGGRDYGYTF. Written as DNA, the CDR3 is TGTGCCAGCAGTGTCCCAGGGGGTAGGGACTATGGCTACACCTTC.

The chain couples TRBV13 to TRBJ2-5; D is unresolved. CDR1 is PRHDT, CDR2 FYEKMQ, per germline (reference sequence). This CDR3 region has 14 residues. Trimming removed 5 bases from V and 1 base from J, with 11 bases in between. DNA for the CDR3: TGTGCCAGCAGCCCCTGGGGATTCCAAGAGACCCAGTACTTC. This sequence encodes CASSPWGFQETQYF.

The rearrangement joins TRBV2 to TRBJ2-7; no reliable D call. The germline V gene encodes CDR1 SNHLY and CDR2 FYNNEI. V was shortened by 6 bases and J by 4 bases, with 7 bases between the two germline ends. This CDR3 has 11 residues. This chain's CDR3 is CASRSIYEQYF. The CDR3, as DNA: TGTGCCAGCAGGAGTATTTACGAGCAGTACTTC.

The chain employs TRBV30 and TRBJ2-7, with D uncertain. V lost 3 bases and J 3 bases, leaving 6 bases between the germline ends. The CDR3 runs 11 residues. Germline CDR1 reads GTSNPN; CDR2 reads SVGIG (reference sequence). The CDR3 nucleotides are TGTGCCTGGAGGGTTAGCTACGAGCAGTACTTC. Its protein is CAWRVSYEQYF.

The chain combines TRBV6-5 with TRBJ2-7; no reliable D call. Germline assignment: CDR1 MNHEY and CDR2 SVGAGI. Trimming took 5 bases from V and 1 from J, leaving 15 bases between them. The CDR3 runs 15 residues. CDR3 DNA: TGTGCCAGCAGTACCCTCGCCGCAGGTTCCTACGAGCAGTACTTC. Encoded protein: CASSTLAAGSYEQYF.

The chain recombines TRBV7-8 with TRBJ2-7, with D maybe TRBD2 (5 bases). This CDR3 region has 16 residues. The V end was cut by 1 base, the J end by 2 bases, with 15 bases between. Germline CDR1 and CDR2: SGHVS and FQNEAQ. In DNA, the CDR3 is TGTGCCAGCAGCTTAGTAATTAGCGCCGCCCCCTACGAGCAGTACTTC. This codes for CASSLVISAAPYEQYF.

This chain joins TRBV23-1 and TRBJ2-7, with 9 bases matching TRBD1. TRBV23-1 belongs to the ORF category, with a function that is uncertain. Losses at the gene ends were 5 bases for V and 5 bases for J; bases not matched to a gene: 13. The CDR3 runs to 16 residues. The CDR3 region is CASSTKLRDRADEQYF. Written as DNA, the CDR3 is TGCGCCAGCAGTACCAAACTCCGGGACAGGGCGGACGAGCAGTACTTC.

In nucleotides, the CDR3 is TGTGCCAGCAGACCCGGGACAGGGGGCTATGTGCAGTACTTC. Translating gives CASRPGTGGYVQYF. The gene calls are TRBV6-5 and TRBJ2-7; 12 nucleotides line up with TRBD1. The CDR3 has 14 amino acids. Trimming at V came to 6 bases and at J to 9 bases, leaving 9 bases not matched to a gene. The germline gives CDR1 MNHEY, CDR2 SVGAGI.

The CDR3 DNA sequence: TGCGCCAGCAGCTCTCAGACAGGGGCAGATACGCAGTATTTT. This sequence encodes CASSSQTGADTQYF. The rearrangement uses TRBV5-1 and TRBJ2-3; TRBD1 matches 8 bases. Germline CDR1 SGHRS, CDR2 YFSETQ. The CDR3 is 14 residues long. The V and J ends lost 3 bases and 4 bases, in that order; junction bases with no gene match: 4.

This clone has a handful of counts. The rearrangement links TRBV7-8 to TRBJ2-4, with a possible D match to TRBD2 (5 bases). V was trimmed by 5 bases and J by 8 bases, leaving 16 bases between them. The CDR3 spans 14 residues. CDR1 and CDR2 from the germline V gene are SGHVS and FQNEAQ. As DNA, the CDR3 is TGTGCCAGCAGCCGATTAATGCGGGTGGACATTCAGTACTTC. Translating it yields CASSRLMRVDIQYF.

This rearrangement joins TRBV7-6 to TRBJ2-3; the D is unclear. CDR1 SGHVS and CDR2 FNYEAQ come from the germline V gene. The CDR3 consists of 15 residues. V shed 2 bases and J shed 2 bases, with 11 bases lying between them. For the CDR3, the DNA is TGTGCCAGCAGCTTAAGATCGTTGGACACAGATACGCAGTATTTT. Translated, it gives CASSLRSLDTDTQYF.

The V gene is TRBV6-5, the J gene TRBJ2-2; D gene ambiguous. CDR1 MNHEY and CDR2 SVGAGI come from the germline V gene. The CDR3 length is 15 residues. V lost 5 bases, J lost 2 bases, and 12 bases lay in between. The CDR3 nucleotides read TGTGCCAGCAGTAACCGAGGACCAAACACCGGGGAGCTGTTTTTT. Translation gives CASSNRGPNTGELFF.

This clone appeared a single time. V gene TRBV9 combines with J gene TRBJ2-1; no reliable D call. Per the germline V gene, CDR1 is SGDLS and CDR2 is YYNGEE. This CDR3 contains 12 residues. The V end lost 2 bases, the J end lost 5 bases, and 5 bases lay between the germline ends. The CDR3 DNA reads as TGTGCCAGCAGCGTCCGTAACAATGAGCAGTTCTTC. Translating gives CASSVRNNEQFF. Full variable domain (outside the CDR3, taken from reference TRBV9 and TRBJ2-1): DSGVTQTPKHLITATGQRVTLRCSPRSGDLSVYWYQQSLDQGLQFLIQYYNGEERAKGNILERFSAQQFPDLHSELNLSSLELGDSALYFCASSVRNNEQFFGPGTRLTVL.

This clone is a singleton in its sample. The gene calls are TRBV7-2 and TRBJ2-5; 7 nucleotides line up with TRBD1. Germline V gene data show CDR1 as SGHTA and CDR2 as FQGNSA. V lost 5 bases to trimming and J lost 5 bases; unmatched junction nucleotides: 14. The CDR3 extends over 16 amino acids. For the CDR3, the DNA is TGTGCCAGCAGCACGTCGCGAGGGGGCAGTTGGGAGACCCAGTACTTC. Translation: CASSTSRGGSWETQYF.

The genes are TRBV5-6 and TRBJ2-5; D call uncertain. Germline-derived CDR1 and CDR2 are SGHDT and YYEEEE. The V gene lost 2 bases and the J gene lost 1 base, with 6 bases spanning the gap. The CDR3 totals 13 residues. The CDR3 protein is CASSFPTQETQYF. CDR3 sequence (DNA): TGTGCCAGCAGCTTCCCCACCCAAGAGACCCAGTACTTC. Combining the CDR3 with reference TRBV5-6 and TRBJ2-5 gives the whole variable domain DAGVTQSPTHLIKTRGQQVTLRCSPKSGHDTVSWYQQALGQGPQFIFQYYEEEERQRGNFPDRFSGHQFPNYSSELNVNALLLGDSALYLCASSFPTQETQYFGPGTRLLVL.

CDR3 in DNA: TGCGCCAGCAGCCCGGACAGTATTGGTGAAAAACTGTTTTTT. Protein sequence: CASSPDSIGEKLFF. The chain recombines TRBV5-1 with TRBJ1-4; weak D call: TRBD1 (6 bases). Germline V lookup: CDR1 SGHRS, CDR2 YFSETQ. Trimming took off 4 bases at V and 7 bases at J, with 14 bases between the two ends. The CDR3 runs 14 residues.

The chain carries TRBV2 and TRBJ1-2; 10 bases fit TRBD1. The CDR3 spans 15 residues. Germline-derived CDR1 and CDR2 are SNHLY and FYNNEI. V dropped 7 bases and J dropped 6; count of bases not matched to a gene: 11. The CDR3 bases are TGTGCCAGCATCCTTATTTTGACAGGGGGCGATGGCTACACCTTC. Its protein is CASILILTGGDGYTF.

The rearrangement joins TRBV2 to TRBJ2-5; 11 nucleotides match TRBD2. The CDR3 is 16 residues long. In germline, CDR1 is SNHLY, CDR2 FYNNEI. Trimming removed 7 bases from V and 5 bases from J; junction bases left unmatched: 12. CDR3 sequence: CASIEISGGAEETQYF. The CDR3 nucleotides read TGTGCCAGCATCGAGATTAGCGGGGGGGCCGAGGAGACCCAGTACTTC.

The genes are TRBV28 and TRBJ2-5, with TRBD1 matching 7 bases. The CDR3 covers 16 residues. Germline-derived CDR1 and CDR2 are MDHEN and SYDVKM. With 3 bases clipped from V and 2 bases from J, the junction kept 9 bases outside the gene matches. The CDR3 is CASSFPTGTLQETQYF. Here the CDR3 DNA reads TGTGCCAGCAGTTTCCCGACAGGGACGCTTCAAGAGACCCAGTACTTC.

J is TRBJ2-3 and V is TRBV7-9, with 8 bases aligning to TRBD1. Trimming at V came to 5 bases and at J to 0 bases, leaving 4 bases not matched to a gene. In germline, CDR1 is SEHNR, CDR2 FQNEAQ (reference sequence). The CDR3 covers 15 residues. The CDR3 nucleotides are TGTGCCAGCAGCATTGGACAGGGTAGCACAGATACGCAGTATTTT. This translates into CASSIGQGSTDTQYF.

V usage is TRBV5-1 and J usage is TRBJ2-3; 9 bases are a match to TRBD1. The CDR3 totals 14 residues. J gave up 1 base and V 3 bases, and 0 bases lay outside the gene matches. Germline-derived CDR1 and CDR2 are SGHRS and YFSETQ. CDR3 protein: CASSWDRGTDTQYF. The CDR3 DNA reads TGCGCCAGCAGCTGGGACAGGGGCACAGATACGCAGTATTTT.

The rearrangement links TRBV12-1 to TRBJ2-3; TRBD2 reflects the table's D call only, with no check against the DNA. TRBV12-1 is designated a pseudogene. The CDR3 is 20 amino acids. The CDR3 sequence is CASSSPFGLAGGPRTDTQYF. The CDR3 bases are TGTGCCAGCAGCTCTCCCTTTGGACTAGCGGGGGGCCCTCGCACAGATACGCAGTATTTT.

The V gene is TRBV6-5, the J gene TRBJ1-2, with a tentative D call TRBD1 (5 bases). Germline V CDR1 and CDR2: MNHEY, SVGAGI. Trimming cost V 0 bases and J 2 bases, with 10 bases left between them. This CDR3 region has 15 residues. The CDR3 region is CASSYSGGSNYGYTF. The CDR3 DNA reads as TGTGCCAGCAGTTACTCGGGGGGATCAAACTATGGCTACACCTTC.

This rearrangement joins TRBV25-1 to TRBJ1-2; TRBD1 matches at 10 bases. This CDR3 comprises 14 residues. CDR1 MGHDK and CDR2 SYGVNS come from the germline V gene. V was pared by 5 bases and J by 8 bases, with 8 bases of the junction left unmatched. The CDR3 DNA sequence: TGTGCCAGCAGTTCCCCGGGACAGGGGCAAGGCTACACCTTC. Its translation is CASSSPGQGQGYTF.

As concerns this clone: Relative to the germline gene, one junction end is altered; a read error may explain this. This chain uses TRBV7-7 with TRBJ2-5; 7 nucleotides match TRBD1. The CDR3 spans 13 residues. Germline lookup yields CDR1 SSHAT and CDR2 FNYEAQ (reference sequence). CDR3 bases: TGTGCTAGCAGCCCACAGGGGCAAGAGACCCAGTACTTC. This encodes CASSPQGQETQYF. The complete variable domain, with remaining parts taken from reference TRBV7-7 and TRBJ2-5, reads GAGVSQSPRYKVTKRGQDVTLRCDPISSHATLYWYQQALGQGPEFLTYFNYEAQPDKSGLPSDRFSAERPEGSISTLTIQRTEQRDSAMYRCASSPQGQETQYFGPGTRLLVL.

This clone has more than one count but fewer than ten. The CDR3 region is CASSVSTGGLGEQYF. The CDR3 DNA sequence: TGTGCCAGCAGCGTTAGTACCGGGGGACTCGGCGAGCAGTACTTC. The V gene is TRBV9, the J gene TRBJ2-7; a possible D gene is TRBD2 (6 bases). The V end was cut by 2 bases, the J end by 6 bases, with 18 bases between. Per germline, CDR1 SGDLS and CDR2 YYNGEE. The CDR3 is 15 amino acids.